This TCR beta chain was captured in a study of T cell repertoires in cytomegalovirus infection. TCRdb itself ran the reads through MiXCR, one entry per CDR3 protein. Here the sample spans around 900,000 distinct CDR3 sequences, 31% being singletons. Per germline, CDR1 SEHNR and CDR2 FQNEAQ (reference sequence). V was trimmed by 5 bases and J by 10 bases, leaving 15 bases between them. This CDR3 is built from 13 residues. This clonotype has just a few counts. The antigen remains unidentified. The chain recombines TRBV7-9 with TRBJ1-3, with unresolved D. The sample was cultured CD8+ T cells from PBMCs, taken from culture after CMV antigen stimulation. The TCR originated in a human donor in good health (CMV status not recorded). Some clones in this sample may be carry-over from other donors' samples. The CDR3 sequence: CASSPPGRSTIYF. In nucleotides, the CDR3 is TGTGCCAGCAGCCCCCCCGGCAGGTCGACCATATATTTT.